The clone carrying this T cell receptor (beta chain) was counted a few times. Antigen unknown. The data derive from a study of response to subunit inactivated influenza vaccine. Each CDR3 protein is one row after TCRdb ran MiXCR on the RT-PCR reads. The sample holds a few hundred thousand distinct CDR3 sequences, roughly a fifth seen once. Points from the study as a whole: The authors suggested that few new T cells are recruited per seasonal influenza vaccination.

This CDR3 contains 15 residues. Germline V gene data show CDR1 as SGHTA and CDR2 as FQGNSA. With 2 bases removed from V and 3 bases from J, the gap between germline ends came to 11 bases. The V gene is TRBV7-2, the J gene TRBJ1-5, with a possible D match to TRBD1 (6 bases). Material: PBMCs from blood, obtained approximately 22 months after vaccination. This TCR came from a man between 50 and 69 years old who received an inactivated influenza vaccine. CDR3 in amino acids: CASSLYGGANQPQHF. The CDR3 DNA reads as TGTGCCAGCAGCTTATATGGGGGGGCCAATCAGCCCCAGCATTTT.